This T cell receptor (beta chain) was recovered during a study of Graves' ophthalmopathy and Graves' hyperthyroidism. Study as a whole: Peripheral blood was gathered at first diagnosis, ahead of any treatment whatsoever.

From RNA, the CDR3 regions of TCR beta chains were amplified and sequenced. The authors performed first-round RT-PCR with HTBI primers and then a second-round multiplex PCR. A single record per CDR3 protein comes from TCRdb applying MiXCR to the multiplex PCR reads. The top ten hold approximately 7% of the sample, which has hundreds of thousands of distinct CDR3 sequences, 22% seen once. Study results and caveats: For predicting ophthalmopathy progression, the model had roughly 64% sensitivity and nearly 75% specificity.

This CDR3 spans 17 amino acids. Trimming cost V 3 bases and J 0 bases, with 15 bases left between them. The V gene's germline CDR1 is LGHNT and CDR2 FRNRAP. The table lists this clonotype with many counts. The antigen remains undetermined. The sequence was obtained from a woman younger than 35 with stable Graves' hyperthyroidism. Some clones in this sample may be carry-over from other donors' samples. Input material: peripheral blood. This chain uses TRBV12-5 with TRBJ1-5; D possibly corresponds to TRBD1 (6 bases). This CDR3 reads CASGFLGTPYSNQPQHF. In DNA, the CDR3 is TGTGCTAGTGGTTTCCTGGGGACACCCTATAGCAATCAGCCCCAGCATTTT. The full variable domain, rest sourced from reference TRBV12-5 and TRBJ1-5, is DARVTQTPRHKVTEMGQEVTMRCQPILGHNTVFWYRQTMMQGLELLAYFRNRAPLDDSGMPKDRFSAEMPDATLATLKIQPSEPRDSAVYFCASGFLGTPYSNQPQHFGDGTRLSIL.